One and the same sample provided the 26 T cell receptor beta chains below, sequenced in a study of Graves' ophthalmopathy and Graves' hyperthyroidism. The study amplified TCR beta CDR3 regions using RNA transcripts. First-round RT-PCR used HTBI primers; second-round multiplex PCR followed. A single record per CDR3 protein comes from TCRdb applying MiXCR to the multiplex PCR reads. The sample gives some 1.1 million distinct CDR3 sequences, approximately 35% of which show up once; 11% is in the top ten. The sequencing sample was made of peripheral blood or thyroid tissue (not recorded which). These receptors originate from an adult man with Graves' hyperthyroidism.

The V and J genes are TRBV6-1 and TRBJ2-5; TRBD2 aligns across 7 bases. V lost 7 bases to trimming and J lost 4 bases; unmatched junction nucleotides: 9. The CDR3 spans 14 residues. Germline lookup yields CDR1 MNHNS and CDR2 SASEGT. CDR3 protein: CASTRSGGSETQYF. As DNA, the CDR3 is TGTGCCAGCACCAGGTCGGGGGGTTCAGAGACCCAGTACTTC.

J is TRBJ1-6 and V is TRBV7-9; no firm D call. Germline lookup yields CDR1 SEHNR and CDR2 FQNEAQ (reference sequence). V was clipped by 5 bases and J by 11 bases, with 13 bases between them. The CDR3 is 13 amino acids. The CDR3 coding sequence is TGTGCCAGCAGCACCCGTGGAGATCCACCCCTCCACTTT. Amino acid sequence: CASSTRGDPPLHF.

This clonotype has a count of ten or more. CDR3 in amino acids: CSAQTGLGNTIYF. DNA for the CDR3: TGCAGCGCCCAGACAGGGCTTGGAAACACCATATATTTT. V usage is TRBV29-1 and J usage is TRBJ1-3; TRBD1 agrees at 7 bases. Germline assignment: CDR1 SQVTM and CDR2 ANQGSEA. V lost 7 bases and J lost 3; bases outside the gene matches: 6. The CDR3 loop spans 13 amino acids. Complete variable domain (other parts from reference TRBV29-1 and TRBJ1-3): SAVISQKPSRDICQRGTSLTIQCQVDSQVTMMFWYRQQPGQSLTLIATANQGSEATYESGFVIDKFPISRPNLTFSTLTVSNMSPEDSSIYLCSAQTGLGNTIYFGEGSWLTVV.

The chain links TRBV10-3 to TRBJ2-5; 7 nucleotides line up with TRBD2. The CDR3 length is 13 residues. CDR1 is ENHRY and CDR2 is SYGVKD in the germline V gene. V dropped 7 bases and J dropped 9; count of bases not matched to a gene: 11. The CDR3 nucleotides read TGTGCCATCAAGGCGGGGGAGACTCAGCCCCAGTACTTC. It translates to CAIKAGETQPQYF.

The chain couples TRBV7-9 to TRBJ2-2, with 10 bases identical to TRBD1. CDR1 is SEHNR, CDR2 FQNEAQ, per germline (reference sequence). With V trimmed by 5 bases and J by 8 bases, 11 bases remained unmatched. This CDR3 has 16 residues. Here the CDR3 reads CASSPGQGLGRGELFF. The CDR3 nucleotides are TGTGCCAGCAGCCCGGGACAGGGGTTAGGAAGGGGGGAGCTGTTTTTT.

The table lists this clonotype with many counts. The V call is TRBV10-3, the J call TRBJ1-3; D remains ambiguous. V was pared by 7 bases and J by 0 bases, with 13 bases between. CDR3 length: 15 amino acids. The V gene's germline CDR1 is ENHRY and CDR2 SYGVKD. The CDR3 nucleotides are TGTGCCATCACTCGGGGAACGAGCTCTGGAAACACCATATATTTT. Translation: CAITRGTSSGNTIYF.

A few counts support this clonotype. The germline gene is not matched at one end of the junction; a read error may be the cause. The chain carries TRBV9 and TRBJ2-3; tentatively, D is TRBD2 (7 bases). This CDR3 is built from 13 residues. Germline CDR1 reads SGDLS; CDR2 reads YYNGEE. CDR3 protein: CASTPRGGDTQYF. The CDR3 region has the DNA TGCGCCAGCACCCCGAGGGGGGGAGATACGCAGTATTTT.

This clonotype has more than one count but fewer than ten. A much larger clone differs by one base, so this may be a read error. The chain carries TRBV11-1 and TRBJ1-1, with 7 bases matching TRBD1. CDR3 length equals 16 residues. Germline V gives CDR1 SGHAT, CDR2 FQDESV (reference sequence). CDR3 coding DNA: TGTGCCAGCAGCACAACATACAGGGGAATGAACACTGAAGCTTCCTTT. Amino acid sequence: CASSTTYRGMNTEASF.

The chain uses TRBV28 and TRBJ2-2; tentative D call: TRBD1 (5 bases). CDR1 MDHEN and CDR2 SYDVKM come from the germline V gene. The germline V and J ends were trimmed by 5 bases and 3 bases, with 13 bases remaining between them. The CDR3 totals 15 residues. CDR3 amino acids: CASSPRQIHTGELFF. CDR3 DNA sequence: TGTGCCAGCAGTCCCCGACAGATCCACACCGGGGAGCTGTTTTTT.

Details on this clonotype: One end of the junction does not line up with germline, which may come from a read error. This chain joins TRBV10-3 and TRBJ1-2, with TRBD1 identical over 9 bases. This CDR3 contains 13 residues. Germline V gene sequence: CDR1 ENHRY, CDR2 SYGVKD. CDR3 nucleotide sequence: TGTGCCAGCCGGGACAGGGACGACTATGGCCACACCTTC. This gives the protein CASRDRDDYGHTF.

This clonotype was counted between two and nine times. A much larger clone differs from this one at a single base, so this may be a read error. The genes are TRBV12-3 or TRBV12-4 and TRBJ1-6, with 9 bases matching TRBD1. The junction had 9 bases not matched to a gene; V was cut back by 7 bases and J by 8 bases. There are 15 residues in the CDR3. CDR3 sequence reads: CASTPTGGRHSPLHF. The CDR3 DNA is TGTGCCAGCACCCCGACAGGGGGACGGCATTCACCCCTCCACTTT.

The sample holds many counts of this clonotype. The chain has TRBV5-5 and TRBJ1-6; D gene ambiguous. V was cut by 2 bases and J by 9 bases, with 9 bases left in between. CDR3 size: 13 residues. Germline CDR1 is SGHKS and CDR2 is YYEKEE (reference sequence). CDR3 coding DNA: TGTGCCAGCAGCTTCCTGGAGCTTTCACCCCTCCACTTT. This gives the protein CASSFLELSPLHF.

This chain joins TRBV29-1 and TRBJ2-3, with 9 nucleotides matching TRBD2. CDR3 length: 14 residues. J gave up 2 bases and V 4 bases, and 4 bases lay outside the gene matches. The germline gives CDR1 SQVTM, CDR2 ANQGSEA. CDR3 region: CSVGPSGATDTQYF. CDR3 DNA: TGCAGCGTTGGGCCTAGCGGGGCCACAGATACGCAGTATTTT.

Regarding this clonotype: At one boundary the junction diverges from the germline segment, which might be a read error. Here the CDR3 DNA reads TGTGCCGGCAGCCTCCGGTCAAGGAATAGCAATCAGCCCCAGCATTTT. Amino acid sequence: CAGSLRSRNSNQPQHF. The J gene is TRBJ1-5, the V gene TRBV7-8; D call uncertain. The germline V gene encodes CDR1 SGHVS and CDR2 FQNEAQ. CDR3 length: 16 amino acids.

This rearrangement joins TRBV11-2 to TRBJ2-2; 11 bases match TRBD2. The germline V gene encodes CDR1 SGHAT and CDR2 FQNNGV. Losses at the gene ends were 6 bases for V and 6 bases for J; bases not matched to a gene: 3. The CDR3 sequence is 14 residues long. The CDR3: CASRRGLAAGELFF. Here the CDR3 DNA reads TGTGCCAGCAGGCGGGGACTAGCGGCCGGGGAGCTGTTTTTT.

The chain employs TRBV10-3 and TRBJ2-2; tentatively, D is TRBD2 (6 bases). This CDR3 is built from 16 residues. The V gene lost 3 bases and the J gene lost 6 bases, with 17 bases spanning the gap. Germline CDR1 is ENHRY and CDR2 is SYGVKD. CDR3 bases: TGTGCCATCAGTGAAGGAGGGGCTTCGTCCTCCGGGGAGCTGTTTTTT. Translation gives CAISEGGASSSGELFF.

Worth noting for this clonotype: The conserved final phenylalanine or tryptophan is absent from the CDR3, which likely points to a read error. Because the CDR3's place on the DNA is in doubt, the DNA is left out and the CDR3 is given as listed by TCRdb. The chain has TRBV2 and TRBJ1-2. Germline CDR1 and CDR2: SNHLY and FYNNEI. Including both end residues, the CDR3 is 8 amino acids long. The CDR3 reads CASRAGTS.

This chain uses TRBV5-6 with TRBJ1-3; TRBD1 matches 7 bases. This CDR3 has 16 amino acids. Germline assignment: CDR1 SGHDT and CDR2 YYEEEE. The V and J ends lost 1 base and 1 base, in that order; junction bases with no gene match: 5. CDR3 sequence (DNA): TGTGCCAGCAGCTTGTTCGGGACAGAATCTGGAAACACCATATATTTT. It is translated as CASSLFGTESGNTIYF.

This clonotype appeared many times. The CDR3: CASSVVSKGRNEKLFF. The CDR3 DNA reads as TGTGCCAGCAGCGTAGTTTCGAAGGGACGGAATGAAAAACTGTTTTTT. The V gene is TRBV7-8, the J gene TRBJ1-4; tentatively, D is TRBD1 (5 bases). This CDR3 has 16 amino acids. The V end lost 5 bases, the J end lost 5 bases, and 18 bases lay between the germline ends. Germline V gives CDR1 SGHVS, CDR2 FQNEAQ.

This chain uses TRBV7-2 with TRBJ2-7; tentative D call: TRBD1 (6 bases). The CDR3 is made up of 14 amino acids. CDR1 is SGHTA, CDR2 FQGNSA, per germline. The V and J ends lost 6 bases and 4 bases respectively, with 16 bases between them. CDR3 residues: CASRSGAGTYEQYF. Written as DNA, the CDR3 is TGTGCCAGCAGATCAGGGGCAGGGACATACGAGCAGTACTTC. Full variable domain (outside the CDR3, taken from reference TRBV7-2 and TRBJ2-7): GAGVSQSPSNKVTEKGKDVELRCDPISGHTALYWYRQSLGQGLEFLIYFQGNSAPDKSGLPSDRFSAERTGGSVSTLTIQRTQQEDSAVYLCASRSGAGTYEQYFGPGTRLTVT.

In its sample, this clonotype was seen many times. The chain links TRBV7-9 to TRBJ1-1; a weak D match, TRBD1 (6 bases). The V gene lost 5 bases and the J gene lost 6 bases, with 13 bases spanning the gap. The CDR3 loop spans 13 amino acids. The V gene's germline CDR1 is SEHNR and CDR2 FQNEAQ (reference sequence). The CDR3 sequence: CASSPLGGPEAFF. The CDR3 DNA is TGTGCCAGCAGCCCTCTAGGGGGGCCTGAAGCTTTCTTT.

This clonotype was seen a handful of times. The CDR3 DNA is TGTGCCAGCAGAGGTGGAGGGACGAACACTGAAGCTTTCTTT. It specifies CASRGGGTNTEAFF. The V and J genes are TRBV7-2 and TRBJ1-1; a possible D gene is TRBD1 (5 bases). Trimming left V 6 bases short and J 1 base short, with 12 bases between. Germline loops: CDR1 SGHTA, CDR2 FQGNSA. The CDR3 extends over 14 amino acids.

This clonotype was picked up a small number of times. This chain joins TRBV28 and TRBJ1-2; possibly TRBD1 for D (5 bases). V lost 5 bases to trimming and J lost 2 bases, with 12 bases between them. In germline, CDR1 is MDHEN, CDR2 SYDVKM. This CDR3 is 14 amino acids long. The CDR3 DNA reads TGTGCCAGCAGTGGAGGGGACCAAAACTATGGCTACACCTTC. Protein sequence: CASSGGDQNYGYTF.

This clonotype was observed many times. This chain links TRBV2 with TRBJ1-1, with D unclear. V shed 7 bases and J shed 1 base, with 13 bases lying between them. The germline CDR1 and CDR2 sequences are SNHLY and FYNNEI. The CDR3 runs to 14 residues. The chain's CDR3 is CASKNWDRNTEAFF. The CDR3 DNA follows: TGTGCCAGCAAAAATTGGGATAGGAACACTGAAGCTTTCTTT.

The J gene is TRBJ2-7, the V gene TRBV27, with 9 positions matching TRBD1. Germline CDR1 is MNHEY and CDR2 is SMNVEV (reference sequence). This CDR3 region has 16 residues. The V gene end was trimmed by 6 bases and the J gene end by 5 bases; junction bases not matched to a gene: 14. In DNA form, the CDR3 reads TGTGCCAGCAGCTATCTGATGGGGACAGGGTTCCACGAGCAGTACTTC. Protein sequence: CASSYLMGTGFHEQYF.

The chain recombines TRBV10-2 with TRBJ1-5, with 8 bases that match TRBD1. The germline CDR1 and CDR2 sequences are WSHSY and SAAADI. V dropped 3 bases and J dropped 5; count of bases not matched to a gene: 6. The CDR3 runs 15 residues. This chain's CDR3 is CASSEVTGADQPQHF. The CDR3 nucleotides are TGCGCCAGCAGTGAAGTGACAGGGGCTGATCAGCCCCAGCATTTT.